This T cell receptor (beta chain) was identified during a study of blood T cell repertoires in COVID-19. Comments on this clone: Additional DNA sequences in this sample encode the identical CDR3.

This CDR3 spans 15 amino acids. The germline gives CDR1 LNHDA, CDR2 SQIVND (reference sequence). The trim removed 3 bases at V and 4 bases at J, leaving 4 bases unmatched. Data came from immunoSEQ multiplex PCR; TCRdb stores just in-frame clones and leaves some out. The sample contains roughly 150,000 clones, 87% of which appear only once. The receptor's source is a woman in her 40s who had been exposed to COVID-19. The J gene is TRBJ1-5, the V gene TRBV19, with TRBD1 matching over 9 bases. Material: PBMCs or T cells enriched from blood (not recorded which). CDR3 DNA sequence: TGTGCCAGTAGTATTTCAGGACAGGGGAATCAGCCCCAGCATTTT. Translated, it gives CASSISGQGNQPQHF.